Listed below are T cell receptor beta chains from one sample, sequenced in a study of response to subunit inactivated influenza vaccine. TCRdb reprocessed the RT-PCR reads with MiXCR, giving one entry per CDR3 protein. The table includes roughly 710,000 distinct CDR3 sequences, roughly 15% detected once. Material: PBMCs from blood, obtained around 15 days before vaccination. These receptors originate from a man aged 50-60 years who received an inactivated influenza vaccine. Each CDR3 is given with its conserved first and last residue. A D gene is named only where the DNA matches it firmly. Clone sizes are given selectively: once, few, many, or a class where the clone is expanded.

V,size,J,D,DNA,CDR3
TRBV3-1,NA,TRBJ2-2,TRBD2,TGTGCCAGCAGCTTTCCTAGCGGGAGTGGTACCGGGGAGCTGTTTTTT,CASSFPSGSGTGELFF
TRBV20-1,NA,TRBJ2-1,TRBD2,TGCAGTGCTAGATCCCAAAGGCGGGAGGCTGAGCAGTTCTTC,CSARSQRREAEQFF
TRBV5-1,NA,TRBJ2-3,NA,TGCGCCAGCAGCTTGGCCCAGTACACAGATACGCAGTATTTT,CASSLAQYTDTQYF
TRBV7-8,NA,TRBJ2-7,TRBD2,TGTGCCAGCAGCAACAGACTAGCGCCCGCCTACGAGCAGTACTTC,CASSNRLAPAYEQYF
TRBV20-1,few,TRBJ2-5,NA,TGCAGTGCCCCCTCTAGGGGGTTCGGAGAGACCCAGTACTTC,CSAPSRGFGETQYF
TRBV12-3/TRBV12-4,few,TRBJ2-3,NA,TGTGCCAGCAGTTTAAACGTGGGGGCAACAGATACGCAGTATTTT,CASSLNVGATDTQYF
TRBV11-1,many,TRBJ2-1,NA,TGTGCCAGCAGCCTACTTTCGGGGTCCAATGAGCAGTTCTTC,CASSLLSGSNEQFF
TRBV9,NA,TRBJ2-2,NA,TGTGCCAGCAGCGTAGGGGGGCGCGGGGAGCTGTTTTTT,CASSVGGRGELFF
TRBV14,NA,TRBJ2-3,TRBD1,TGTGCCAGCAGCCCTTTGACAGGGCTTAGCACAGATACGCAGTATTTT,CASSPLTGLSTDTQYF
TRBV7-2,few,TRBJ1-6,NA,TGTGCCAGCAGCAGGGAAAGGCCATATAATTCACCCCTCCACTTT,CASSRERPYNSPLHF
TRBV29-1,few,TRBJ2-1,TRBD2,TGCAGCGTTCAGAGGGTAGCGGGGCCCCAAGAGCAGTTCTTC,CSVQRVAGPQEQFF
TRBV12-3/TRBV12-4,NA,TRBJ2-1,NA,TGTGCCAGCAGTCCCCGGCAGTTTTACAATGAGCAGTTCTTC,CASSPRQFYNEQFF
TRBV20-1,NA,TRBJ2-1,TRBD2,TGCAGTGCCCGTAGCGGGGGGGCAGAGAATGAGCAGTTCTTC,CSARSGGAENEQFF
TRBV12-3/TRBV12-4,NA,TRBJ1-5,NA,TGTGCCAGCAGTCACCTCGACGGCAATCAGCCCCAGCATTTT,CASSHLDGNQPQHF
TRBV20-1,NA,TRBJ2-2,NA,TGCAGTGCCCCCGGCCAGGCTAGCAGAGCCGGGGAGCTGTTTTTT,CSAPGQASRAGELFF
TRBV5-6,NA,TRBJ2-6,NA,TGTGCCAGCAGCTCACGCCCGGACCCTGGGGCCAACGTCCTGACTTTC,CASSSRPDPGANVLTF
TRBV12-3/TRBV12-4,many,TRBJ2-5,NA,TGTGCCAGCAGTCCCGGACTTTATCAAGAGACCCAGTACTTC,CASSPGLYQETQYF
TRBV7-2,NA,TRBJ1-2,NA,TGTGCCAGCAGCTTAATAGGCAGAAAAGAATATGGCTACACCTTC,CASSLIGRKEYGYTF
TRBV10-3,many,TRBJ2-2,TRBD2,TGTGCCATCAGAGGGACTAGCGGGAGGAACACCGGGGAGCTGTTTTTT,CAIRGTSGRNTGELFF
TRBV5-1,few,TRBJ2-2,TRBD1,TGCGCCAGCAGCCAGGACAGGGGGCGCGGCACCGGGGAGCTGTTTTTT,CASSQDRGRGTGELFF
TRBV24-1,many,TRBJ1-5,TRBD1,TGTGCCACCAGTGACCCAAGGGACAGGGGCGGTCAGCCCCAGCATTTT,CATSDPRDRGGQPQHF
TRBV18,once,TRBJ2-2,TRBD1,TGTGCCAGCTCACCCCCGGGACAGTCGAACACCGGGGAGCTGTTTTTT,CASSPPGQSNTGELFF
TRBV11-2,few,TRBJ2-7,TRBD1,TGTGCCAGCAGCTTAGTGACAGGGGCCTACGAGCAGTACTTC,CASSLVTGAYEQYF
TRBV27,NA,TRBJ2-1,NA,TGTGCCAGCAGTTCCTCCACCCAGGGTAGCGTGCAGTTCTTC,CASSSSTQGSVQFF
TRBV7-9,few,TRBJ1-1,NA,TGTGCCAGCAGCTTAGTCTACATCAAATACCCTGAGGCTTTCTTT,CASSLVYIKYPEAFF